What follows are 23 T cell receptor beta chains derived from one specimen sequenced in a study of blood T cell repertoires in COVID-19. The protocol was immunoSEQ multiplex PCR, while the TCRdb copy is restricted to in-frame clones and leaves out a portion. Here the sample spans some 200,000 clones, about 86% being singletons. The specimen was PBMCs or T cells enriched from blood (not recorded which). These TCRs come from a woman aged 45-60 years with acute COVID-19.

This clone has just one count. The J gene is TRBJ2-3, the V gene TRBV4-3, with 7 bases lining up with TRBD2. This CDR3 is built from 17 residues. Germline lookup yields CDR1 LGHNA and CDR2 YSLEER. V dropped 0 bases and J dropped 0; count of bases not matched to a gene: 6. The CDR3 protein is CASSQELPGGSTDTQYF. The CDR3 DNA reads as TGCGCCAGCAGCCAAGAGCTCCCGGGGGGAAGCACAGATACGCAGTATTTT.

CDR3 DNA: TGCGCCAGCAGCCACTCCGGGACAGGGAACACTGAAGCTTTCTTT. Its protein is CASSHSGTGNTEAFF. This sequence joins TRBV5-1 and TRBJ1-1; 8 nucleotides match TRBD1. The CDR3 runs to 15 residues. Trimming at V came to 4 bases and at J to 1 base, leaving 6 bases not matched to a gene. In germline, CDR1 is SGHRS, CDR2 YFSETQ.

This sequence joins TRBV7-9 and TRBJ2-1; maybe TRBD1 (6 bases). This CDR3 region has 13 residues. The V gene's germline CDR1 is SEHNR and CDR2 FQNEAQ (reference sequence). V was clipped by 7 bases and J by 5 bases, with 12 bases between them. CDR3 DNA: TGTGCCAGCAAAGCAGGGGAGAACAATGAGCAGTTCTTC. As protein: CASKAGENNEQFF.

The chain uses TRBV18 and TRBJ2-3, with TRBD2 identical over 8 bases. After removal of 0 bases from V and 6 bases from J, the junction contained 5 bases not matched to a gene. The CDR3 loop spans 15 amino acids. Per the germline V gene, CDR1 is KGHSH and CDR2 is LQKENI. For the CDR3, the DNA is TGTGCCAGCTCACCACCGTTAGCGGGGTCGGATACGCAGTATTTT. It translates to CASSPPLAGSDTQYF. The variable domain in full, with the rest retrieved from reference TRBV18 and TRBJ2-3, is NAGVMQNPRHLVRRRGQEARLRCSPMKGHSHVYWYRQLPEEGLKFMVYLQKENIIDESGMPKERFSAEFPKEGPSILRIQQVVRGDSAAYFCASSPPLAGSDTQYFGPGTRLTVL.

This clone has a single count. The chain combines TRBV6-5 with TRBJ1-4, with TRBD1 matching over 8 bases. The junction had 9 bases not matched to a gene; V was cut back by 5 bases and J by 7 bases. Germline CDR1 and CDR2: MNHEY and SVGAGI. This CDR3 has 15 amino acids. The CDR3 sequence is CASSPETGVIEKLFF. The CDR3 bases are TGTGCCAGCAGTCCAGAGACAGGGGTAATTGAAAAACTGTTTTTT.

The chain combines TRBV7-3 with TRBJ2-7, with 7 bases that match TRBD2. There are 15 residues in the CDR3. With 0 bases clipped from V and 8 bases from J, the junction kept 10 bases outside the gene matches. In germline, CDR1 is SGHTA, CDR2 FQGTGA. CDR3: CASSLTGGTANQQYF. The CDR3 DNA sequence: TGTGCCAGCAGCTTAACGGGGGGGACCGCCAATCAGCAGTACTTC.

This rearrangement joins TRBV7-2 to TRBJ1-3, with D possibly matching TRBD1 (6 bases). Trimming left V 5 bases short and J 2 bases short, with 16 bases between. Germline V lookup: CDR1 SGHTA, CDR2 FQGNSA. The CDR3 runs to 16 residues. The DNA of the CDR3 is TGTGCCAGCAGCCCACGAATTCAGGGGCCTGGAAACACCATATATTTT. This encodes CASSPRIQGPGNTIYF.

The CDR3 spells CASSLGTPAYNEQFF. The DNA of the CDR3 is TGTGCCAGCAGCTTGGGGACACCTGCGTACAATGAGCAGTTCTTC. The J gene is TRBJ2-1, the V gene TRBV5-5; D is possibly TRBD1 (5 bases). V was trimmed by 0 bases and J by 4 bases, leaving 11 bases between them. The CDR3 totals 15 residues. The germline V gene has CDR1 SGHKS and CDR2 YYEKEE (reference sequence).

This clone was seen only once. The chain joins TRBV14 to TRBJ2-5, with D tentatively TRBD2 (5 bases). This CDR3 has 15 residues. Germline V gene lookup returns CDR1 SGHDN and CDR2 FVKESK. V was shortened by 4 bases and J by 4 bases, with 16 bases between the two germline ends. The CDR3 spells CASSLYGPEGETQYF. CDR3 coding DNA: TGTGCCAGCAGCCTATACGGCCCTGAGGGAGAGACCCAGTACTTC.

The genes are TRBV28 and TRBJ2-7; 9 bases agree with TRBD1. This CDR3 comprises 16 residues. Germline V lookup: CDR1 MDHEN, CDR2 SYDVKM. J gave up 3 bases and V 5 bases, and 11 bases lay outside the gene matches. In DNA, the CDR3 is TGTGCCAGCAGTCCCCCCCCCGGGACAGGGTTCTACGAGCAGTACTTC. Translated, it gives CASSPPPGTGFYEQYF.

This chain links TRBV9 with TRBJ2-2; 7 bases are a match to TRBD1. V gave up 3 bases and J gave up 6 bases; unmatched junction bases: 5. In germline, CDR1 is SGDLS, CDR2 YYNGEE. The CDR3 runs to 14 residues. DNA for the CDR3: TGTGCCAGCAGCGCCTCCACAGGGGCCGGGGAGCTGTTTTTT. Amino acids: CASSASTGAGELFF.

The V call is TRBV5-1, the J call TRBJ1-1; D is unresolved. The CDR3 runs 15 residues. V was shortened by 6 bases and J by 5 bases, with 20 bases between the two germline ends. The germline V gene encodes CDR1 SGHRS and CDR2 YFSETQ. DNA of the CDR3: TGCGCCAGCACAGATCCGGGAGCGGGAAGGACTGAAGCTTTCTTT. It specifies CASTDPGAGRTEAFF.

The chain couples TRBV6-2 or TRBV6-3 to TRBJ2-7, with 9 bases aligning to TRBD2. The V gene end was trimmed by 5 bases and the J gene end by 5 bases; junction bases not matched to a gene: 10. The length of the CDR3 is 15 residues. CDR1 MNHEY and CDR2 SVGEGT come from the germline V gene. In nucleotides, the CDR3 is TGTGCCAGCAGTCGTGGACTAGCGCTAGACCACGAGCAGTACTTC. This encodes CASSRGLALDHEQYF.

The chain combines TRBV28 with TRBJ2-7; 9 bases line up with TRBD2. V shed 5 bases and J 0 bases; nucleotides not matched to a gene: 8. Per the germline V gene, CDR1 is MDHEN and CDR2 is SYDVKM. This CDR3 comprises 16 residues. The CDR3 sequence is CASSASTSGRSYEQYF. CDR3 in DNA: TGTGCCAGCAGTGCCTCCACTAGCGGGCGCTCCTACGAGCAGTACTTC.

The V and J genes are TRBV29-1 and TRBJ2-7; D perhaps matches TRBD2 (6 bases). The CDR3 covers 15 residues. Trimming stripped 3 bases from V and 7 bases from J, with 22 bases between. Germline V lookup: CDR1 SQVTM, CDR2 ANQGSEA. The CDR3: CSVDTGGDFVAEQYF. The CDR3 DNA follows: TGCAGCGTTGATACTGGCGGGGACTTCGTAGCTGAGCAGTACTTC.

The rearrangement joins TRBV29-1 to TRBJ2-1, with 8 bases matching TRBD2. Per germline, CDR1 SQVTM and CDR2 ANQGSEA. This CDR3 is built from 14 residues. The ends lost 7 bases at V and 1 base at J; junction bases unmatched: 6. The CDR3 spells CSAYGGGSYNEQFF. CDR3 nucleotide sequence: TGCAGCGCCTACGGGGGGGGATCCTACAATGAGCAGTTCTTC.

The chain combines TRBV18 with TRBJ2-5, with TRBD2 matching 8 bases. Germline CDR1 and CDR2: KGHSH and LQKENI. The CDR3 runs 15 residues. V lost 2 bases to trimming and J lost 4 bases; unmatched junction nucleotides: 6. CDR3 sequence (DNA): TGTGCCAGCTCACCAAACGGGGGGGCCGTAGAGACCCAGTACTTC. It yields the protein CASSPNGGAVETQYF. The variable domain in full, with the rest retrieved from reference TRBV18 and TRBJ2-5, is NAGVMQNPRHLVRRRGQEARLRCSPMKGHSHVYWYRQLPEEGLKFMVYLQKENIIDESGMPKERFSAEFPKEGPSILRIQQVVRGDSAAYFCASSPNGGAVETQYFGPGTRLLVL.

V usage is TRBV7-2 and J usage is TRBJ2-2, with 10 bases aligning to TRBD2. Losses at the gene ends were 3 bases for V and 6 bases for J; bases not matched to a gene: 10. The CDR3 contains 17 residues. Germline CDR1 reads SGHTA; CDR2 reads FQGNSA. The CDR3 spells CASSLVVSGGAAGELFF. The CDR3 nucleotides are TGTGCCAGCAGCTTGGTCGTCAGCGGGGGGGCCGCCGGGGAGCTGTTTTTT.

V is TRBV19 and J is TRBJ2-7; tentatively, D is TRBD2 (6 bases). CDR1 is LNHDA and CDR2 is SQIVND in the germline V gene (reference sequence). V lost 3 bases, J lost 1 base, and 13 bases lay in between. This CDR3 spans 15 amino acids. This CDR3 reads CASSMYGSGSYEQYF. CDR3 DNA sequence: TGTGCCAGTAGTATGTACGGGAGTGGATCCTACGAGCAGTACTTC.

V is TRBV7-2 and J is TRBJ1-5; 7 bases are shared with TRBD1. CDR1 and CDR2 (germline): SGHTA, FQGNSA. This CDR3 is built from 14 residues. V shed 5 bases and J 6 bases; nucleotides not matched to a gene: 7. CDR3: CASSATGVGQPQHF. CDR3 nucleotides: TGTGCCAGCAGCGCTACAGGGGTGGGTCAGCCCCAGCATTTT.

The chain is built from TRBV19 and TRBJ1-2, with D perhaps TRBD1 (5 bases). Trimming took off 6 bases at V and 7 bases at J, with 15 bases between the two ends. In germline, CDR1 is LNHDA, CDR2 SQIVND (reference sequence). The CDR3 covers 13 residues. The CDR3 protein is CASRIMSGAGYTF. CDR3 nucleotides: TGTGCCAGTAGGATCATGTCTGGGGCTGGCTACACCTTC.

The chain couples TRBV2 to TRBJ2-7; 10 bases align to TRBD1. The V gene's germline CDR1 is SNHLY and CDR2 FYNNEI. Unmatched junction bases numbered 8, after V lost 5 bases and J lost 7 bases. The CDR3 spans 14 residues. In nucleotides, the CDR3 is TGTGCCAGCAGTTACCGGGACAGGGGTTGGGAGCAGTACTTC. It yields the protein CASSYRDRGWEQYF.

CDR3 sequence (DNA): TGTGCCAGCAGTTTTGCGCCCCCTTATTCACCCCTCCACTTT. Its translation is CASSFAPPYSPLHF. This chain connects TRBV27 to TRBJ1-6; D not certain. The CDR3 consists of 14 residues. CDR1 is MNHEY and CDR2 is SMNVEV in the germline V gene (reference sequence). V was trimmed by 3 bases and J by 8 bases, leaving 11 bases between them.